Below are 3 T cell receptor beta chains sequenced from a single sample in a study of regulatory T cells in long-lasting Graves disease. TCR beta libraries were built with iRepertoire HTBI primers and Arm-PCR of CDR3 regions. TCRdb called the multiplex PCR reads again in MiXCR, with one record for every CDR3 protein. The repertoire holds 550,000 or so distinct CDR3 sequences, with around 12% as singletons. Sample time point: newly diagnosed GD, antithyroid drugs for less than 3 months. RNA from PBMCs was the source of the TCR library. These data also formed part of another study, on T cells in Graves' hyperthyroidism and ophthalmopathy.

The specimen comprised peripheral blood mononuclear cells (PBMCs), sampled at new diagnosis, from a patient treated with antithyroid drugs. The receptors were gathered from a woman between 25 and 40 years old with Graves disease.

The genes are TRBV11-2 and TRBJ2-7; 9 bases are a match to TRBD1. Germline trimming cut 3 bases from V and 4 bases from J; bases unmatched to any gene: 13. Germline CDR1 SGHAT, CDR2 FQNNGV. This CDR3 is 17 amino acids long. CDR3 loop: CASSFVTRQGDPYEQYF. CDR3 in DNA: TGTGCCAGCAGCTTTGTTACTAGACAGGGGGACCCTTACGAGCAGTACTTC.

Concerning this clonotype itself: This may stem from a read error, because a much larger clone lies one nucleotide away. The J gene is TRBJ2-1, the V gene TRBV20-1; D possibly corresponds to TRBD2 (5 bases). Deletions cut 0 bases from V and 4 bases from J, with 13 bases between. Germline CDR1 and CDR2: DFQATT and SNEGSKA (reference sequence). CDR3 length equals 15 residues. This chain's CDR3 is CSARDTCGPYNEQFF. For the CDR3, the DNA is TGCAGTGCTAGAGATACGTGCGGGCCTTACAATGAGCAGTTCTTC.

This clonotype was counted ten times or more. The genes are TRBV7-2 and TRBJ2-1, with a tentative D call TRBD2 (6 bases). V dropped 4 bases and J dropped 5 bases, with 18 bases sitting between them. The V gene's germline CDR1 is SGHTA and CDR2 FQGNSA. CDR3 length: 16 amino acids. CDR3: CASSSPDGRGHNEQFF. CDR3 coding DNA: TGTGCCAGCAGCTCTCCCGACGGGCGGGGCCACAATGAGCAGTTCTTC. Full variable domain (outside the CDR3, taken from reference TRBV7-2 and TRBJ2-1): GAGVSQSPSNKVTEKGKDVELRCDPISGHTALYWYRQSLGQGLEFLIYFQGNSAPDKSGLPSDRFSAERTGGSVSTLTIQRTQQEDSAVYLCASSSPDGRGHNEQFFGPGTRLTVL.